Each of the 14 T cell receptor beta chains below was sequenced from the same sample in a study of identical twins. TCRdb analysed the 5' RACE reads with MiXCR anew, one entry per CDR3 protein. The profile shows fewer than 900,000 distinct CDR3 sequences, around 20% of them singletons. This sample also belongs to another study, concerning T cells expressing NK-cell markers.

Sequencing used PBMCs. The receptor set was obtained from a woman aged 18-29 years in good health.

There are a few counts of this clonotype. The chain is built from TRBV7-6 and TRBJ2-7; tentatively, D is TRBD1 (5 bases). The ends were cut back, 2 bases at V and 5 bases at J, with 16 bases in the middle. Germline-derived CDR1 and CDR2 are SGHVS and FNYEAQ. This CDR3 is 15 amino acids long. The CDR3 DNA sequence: TGTGCCAGCAGCTTACAGGGTTTATTCCCTGACGAGCAGTACTTC. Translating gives CASSLQGLFPDEQYF.

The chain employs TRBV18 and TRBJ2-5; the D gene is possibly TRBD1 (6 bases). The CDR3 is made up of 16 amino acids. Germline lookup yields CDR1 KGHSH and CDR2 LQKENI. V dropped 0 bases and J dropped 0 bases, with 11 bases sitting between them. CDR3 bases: TGTGCCAGCTCACCACCGGGACATATGTACCAAGAGACCCAGTACTTC. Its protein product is CASSPPGHMYQETQYF.

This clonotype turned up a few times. The CDR3 DNA is TGCAGTGGGGCTAGCGGAGCGTACAATGAGCAGTTCTTC. Amino acid sequence: CSGASGAYNEQFF. J is TRBJ2-1 and V is TRBV20-1; 7 bases agree with TRBD2. V lost 7 bases, J lost 4 bases, and 7 bases stayed unmatched. Germline values: CDR1 DFQATT, CDR2 SNEGSKA (reference sequence). The CDR3 consists of 13 residues.

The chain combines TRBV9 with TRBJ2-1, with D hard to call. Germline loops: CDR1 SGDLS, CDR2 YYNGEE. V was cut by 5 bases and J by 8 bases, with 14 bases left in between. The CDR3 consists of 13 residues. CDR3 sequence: CASSLSTKDEQFF. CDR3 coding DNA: TGTGCCAGCAGTCTTAGCACAAAGGATGAGCAGTTCTTC.

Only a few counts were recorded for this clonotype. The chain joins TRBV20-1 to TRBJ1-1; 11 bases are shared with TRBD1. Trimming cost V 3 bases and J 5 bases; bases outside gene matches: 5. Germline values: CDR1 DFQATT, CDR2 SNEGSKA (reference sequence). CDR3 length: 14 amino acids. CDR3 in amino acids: CSASKGTGGTEAFF. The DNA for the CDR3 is TGCAGTGCTAGTAAAGGGACAGGGGGAACTGAAGCTTTCTTT.

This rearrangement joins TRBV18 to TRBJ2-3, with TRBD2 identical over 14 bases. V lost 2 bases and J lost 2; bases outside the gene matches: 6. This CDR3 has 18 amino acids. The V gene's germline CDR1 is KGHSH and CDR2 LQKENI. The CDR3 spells CASSPRLAGGTHTDTQYF. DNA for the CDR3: TGTGCCAGCTCACCAAGACTAGCGGGAGGGACCCACACAGATACGCAGTATTTT. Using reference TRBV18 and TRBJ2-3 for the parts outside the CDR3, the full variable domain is NAGVMQNPRHLVRRRGQEARLRCSPMKGHSHVYWYRQLPEEGLKFMVYLQKENIIDESGMPKERFSAEFPKEGPSILRIQQVVRGDSAAYFCASSPRLAGGTHTDTQYFGPGTRLTVL.

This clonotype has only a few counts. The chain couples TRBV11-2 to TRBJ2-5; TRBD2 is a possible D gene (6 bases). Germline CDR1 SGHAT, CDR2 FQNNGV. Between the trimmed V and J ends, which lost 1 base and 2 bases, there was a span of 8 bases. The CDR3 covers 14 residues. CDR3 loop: CASSLVRGQETQYF. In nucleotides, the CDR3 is TGTGCCAGCAGCTTAGTACGGGGGCAAGAGACCCAGTACTTC.

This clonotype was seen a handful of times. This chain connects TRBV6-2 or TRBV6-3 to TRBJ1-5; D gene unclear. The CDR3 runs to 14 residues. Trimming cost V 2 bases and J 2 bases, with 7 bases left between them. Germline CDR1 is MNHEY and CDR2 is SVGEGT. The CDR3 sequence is CASSYVGRNQPQHF. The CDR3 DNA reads TGTGCCAGCAGTTACGTCGGTCGCAATCAGCCCCAGCATTTT.

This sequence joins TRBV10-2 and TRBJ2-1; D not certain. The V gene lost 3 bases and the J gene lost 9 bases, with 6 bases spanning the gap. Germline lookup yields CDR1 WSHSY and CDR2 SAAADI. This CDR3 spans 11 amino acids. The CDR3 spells CASSEGAEQFF. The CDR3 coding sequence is TGCGCCAGCAGTGAAGGCGCTGAGCAGTTCTTC.

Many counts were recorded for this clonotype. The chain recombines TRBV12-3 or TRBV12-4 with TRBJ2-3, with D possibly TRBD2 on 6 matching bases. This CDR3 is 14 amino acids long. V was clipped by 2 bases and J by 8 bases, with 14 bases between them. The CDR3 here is CASSLYAGHGTQYF. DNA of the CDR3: TGTGCCAGCAGTTTATACGCGGGGCACGGTACGCAGTATTTT.

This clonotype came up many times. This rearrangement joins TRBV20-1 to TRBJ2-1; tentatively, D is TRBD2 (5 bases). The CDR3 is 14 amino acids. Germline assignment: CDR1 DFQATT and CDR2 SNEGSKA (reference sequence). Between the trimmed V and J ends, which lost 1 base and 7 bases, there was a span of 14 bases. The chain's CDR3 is CSARVTGRSNEQFF. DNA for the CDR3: TGCAGTGCTAGAGTAACGGGAAGGTCTAATGAGCAGTTCTTC.

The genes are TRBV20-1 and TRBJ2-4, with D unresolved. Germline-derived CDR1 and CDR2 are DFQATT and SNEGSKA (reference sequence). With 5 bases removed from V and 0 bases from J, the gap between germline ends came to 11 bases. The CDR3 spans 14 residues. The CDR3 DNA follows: TGCAGTGCTCTCCCACTGGAAGCCAAAAACATTCAGTACTTC. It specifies CSALPLEAKNIQYF.

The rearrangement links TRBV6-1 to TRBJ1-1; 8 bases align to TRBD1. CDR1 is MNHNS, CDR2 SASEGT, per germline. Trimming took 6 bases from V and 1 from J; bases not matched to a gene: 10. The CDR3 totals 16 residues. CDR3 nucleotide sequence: TGTGCCAGCAGATCTCAGGGGGCCGGGGAGAACACTGAAGCTTTCTTT. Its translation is CASRSQGAGENTEAFF.

Written as DNA, the CDR3 is TGCAGTGCTAGTTCAGCTAGCGGCGTAGGGGAGACCCAGTACTTC. This translates into CSASSASGVGETQYF. The V and J genes are TRBV20-1 and TRBJ2-5; TRBD2 matches at 7 bases. The CDR3 consists of 15 residues. Germline CDR1 DFQATT, CDR2 SNEGSKA (reference sequence). V trimming: 3 bases; J trimming: 5 bases; junction bases outside the gene matches: 12.